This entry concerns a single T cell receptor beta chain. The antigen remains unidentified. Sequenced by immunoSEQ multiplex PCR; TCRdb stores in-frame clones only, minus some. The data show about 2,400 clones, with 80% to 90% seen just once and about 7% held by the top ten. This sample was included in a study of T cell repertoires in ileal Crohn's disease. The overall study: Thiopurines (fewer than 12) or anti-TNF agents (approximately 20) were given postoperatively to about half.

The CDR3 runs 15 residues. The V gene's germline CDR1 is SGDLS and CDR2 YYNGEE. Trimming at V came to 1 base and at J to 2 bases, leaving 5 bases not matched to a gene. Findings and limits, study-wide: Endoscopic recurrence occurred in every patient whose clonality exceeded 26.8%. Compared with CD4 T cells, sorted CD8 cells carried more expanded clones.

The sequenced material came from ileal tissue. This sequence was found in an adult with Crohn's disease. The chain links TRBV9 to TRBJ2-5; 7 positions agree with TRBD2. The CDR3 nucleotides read TGTGCCAGCAGCGTACTTTCCGGGGGGCAAGAGACCCAGTACTTC. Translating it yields CASSVLSGGQETQYF.